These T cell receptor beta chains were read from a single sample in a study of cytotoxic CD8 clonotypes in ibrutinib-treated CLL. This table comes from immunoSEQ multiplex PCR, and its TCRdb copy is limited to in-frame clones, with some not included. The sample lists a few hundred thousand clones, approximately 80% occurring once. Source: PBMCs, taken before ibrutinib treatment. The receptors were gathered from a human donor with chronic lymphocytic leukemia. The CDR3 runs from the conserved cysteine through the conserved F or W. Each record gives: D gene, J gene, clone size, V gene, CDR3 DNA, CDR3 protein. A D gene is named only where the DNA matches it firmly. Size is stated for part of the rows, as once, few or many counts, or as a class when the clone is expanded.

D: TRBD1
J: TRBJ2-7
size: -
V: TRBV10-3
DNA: TGTGCCATCAGTGAGGGTCGAGGGACAGGCTCCGAGCAGTACTTC
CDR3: CAISEGRGTGSEQYF

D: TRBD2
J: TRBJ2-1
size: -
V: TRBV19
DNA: TGTGCCAGTAGTTCCCGGACTAGCGTCGTCGATGAGCAGTTCTTC
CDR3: CASSSRTSVVDEQFF

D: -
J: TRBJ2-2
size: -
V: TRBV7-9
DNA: TGTGCCAGCAGCGCAAGGAACACCGGGGAGCTGTTTTTT
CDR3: CASSARNTGELFF

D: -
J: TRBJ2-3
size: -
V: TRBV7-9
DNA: TGTGCCAGCATACAAATTCGCGTTACGGGAGATACGCAGTATTTT
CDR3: CASIQIRVTGDTQYF

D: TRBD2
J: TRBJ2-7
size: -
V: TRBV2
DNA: TGTGCCAGCAGTGCGGCTAGCGGCTACGAGCAGTACTTC
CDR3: CASSAASGYEQYF

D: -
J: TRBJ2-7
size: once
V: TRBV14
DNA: TGTGCCAGCAGCCAAGCTTTGAGGGCCCCCTACGAGCAGTACTTC
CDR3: CASSQALRAPYEQYF

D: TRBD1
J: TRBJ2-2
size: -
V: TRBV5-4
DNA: TGTGCCAGCAGCGCAGGGACAGGGGGCTATCACGGGGAGCTGTTTTTT
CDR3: CASSAGTGGYHGELFF

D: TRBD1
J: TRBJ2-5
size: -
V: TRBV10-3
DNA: TGTGCCATCAGAAGGACAGGGCAATTTGGAGAGACCCAGTACTTC
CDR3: CAIRRTGQFGETQYF

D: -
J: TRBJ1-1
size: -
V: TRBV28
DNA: TGTGCCAGCAGCCAAGGGGGGTCTGGTGAAGCTTTCTTT
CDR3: CASSQGGSGEAFF

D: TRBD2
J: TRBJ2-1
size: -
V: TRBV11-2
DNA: TGTGCCAGCAGCTTATTACATCCGGGACTAGCGGGAGACAATGAGCAGTTCTTC
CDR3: CASSLLHPGLAGDNEQFF

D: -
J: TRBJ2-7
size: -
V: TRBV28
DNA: TGTGCCAGCAGTTCTAGGGCCGGGACCTACGAGCAGTACTTC
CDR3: CASSSRAGTYEQYF

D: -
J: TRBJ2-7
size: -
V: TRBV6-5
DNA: TGTGCCAGCAGTTTCCACTACGAGCAGTACTTC
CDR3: CASSFHYEQYF

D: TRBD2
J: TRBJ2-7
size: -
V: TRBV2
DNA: TGTGCCAGCAGGGGGGGCCTAGCGGGAGAAGAGGGGACCAACGAGCAGTACTTC
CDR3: CASRGGLAGEEGTNEQYF

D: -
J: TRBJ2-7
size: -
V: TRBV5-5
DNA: TGTGCCAGCAGCTTGGCAGCAGGGAGGATTTACGAGCAGTACTTC
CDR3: CASSLAAGRIYEQYF

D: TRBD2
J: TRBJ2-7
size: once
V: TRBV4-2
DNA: TGTGCCAGCAGATTTGCGGCTAGCGGAGGATACGAGCAGTACTTC
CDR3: CASRFAASGGYEQYF

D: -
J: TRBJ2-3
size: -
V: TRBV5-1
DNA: TGCGCCAGCAGCGTGCTGGGGAGCACAGATACGCAGTATTTT
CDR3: CASSVLGSTDTQYF

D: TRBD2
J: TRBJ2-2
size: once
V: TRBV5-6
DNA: TGTGCCAGCAGCTCACTAGCGGGAGGTCACACCGGGGAGCTGTTTTTT
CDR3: CASSSLAGGHTGELFF

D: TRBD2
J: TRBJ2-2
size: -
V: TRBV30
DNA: TGTGCCTGGAAGGGAAGTAGCGGGAGGGCCATCACCGGGGAGCTGTTTTTT
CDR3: CAWKGSSGRAITGELFF

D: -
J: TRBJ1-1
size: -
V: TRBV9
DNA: TGTGCCAGCAGCGTAGGGAGGGCCGGGACTGAAGCTTTCTTT
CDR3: CASSVGRAGTEAFF

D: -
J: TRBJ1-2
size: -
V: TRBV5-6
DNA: TGTGCCAGCAGCCCGGGATCCTATGGCTACACCTTC
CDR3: CASSPGSYGYTF

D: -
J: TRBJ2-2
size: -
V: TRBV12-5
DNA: TGTGCTAGCGCATTCGCCGGGGAGCTGTTTTTT
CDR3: CASAFAGELFF

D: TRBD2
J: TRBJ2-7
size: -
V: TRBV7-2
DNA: TGTGCCAGCAGCTTAGCACCCGGGACTAGTGACGAGCAGTACTTC
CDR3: CASSLAPGTSDEQYF

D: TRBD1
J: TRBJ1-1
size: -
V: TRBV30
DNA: TGTGCCTGGAGTGGTACAGGGGGTGCTGAAGCTTTCTTT
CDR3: CAWSGTGGAEAFF

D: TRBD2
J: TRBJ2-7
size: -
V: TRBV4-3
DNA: TGCGCCAGCAGCCAGAGTCTAGCGGGAGAAGCCGAGCAGTACTTC
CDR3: CASSQSLAGEAEQYF

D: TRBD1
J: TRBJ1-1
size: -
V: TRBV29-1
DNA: TGCAGCGTTGAGGGGACAGGAATGAACACTGAAGCTTTCTTT
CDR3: CSVEGTGMNTEAFF

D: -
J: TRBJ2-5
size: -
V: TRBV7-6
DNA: TGTGCCAGCAGCACAAGCAAATCGGAGACCCAGTACTTC
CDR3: CASSTSKSETQYF

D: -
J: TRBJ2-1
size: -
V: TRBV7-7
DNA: TGTGCCAGCACCAAAATTGATATGAGCTCGAATGAGCAGTTCTTC
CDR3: CASTKIDMSSNEQFF

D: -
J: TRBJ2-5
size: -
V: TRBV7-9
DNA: TGTGCCAGCAGCTTTACAGGCCGGGGAGAGACCCAGTACTTC
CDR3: CASSFTGRGETQYF